The 28 T cell receptor beta chains reported below all come from one sample, sequenced in a study. MiXCR, applied by TCRdb to the RT-PCR reads, yields one record per CDR3 protein. The sample contains around 700,000 distinct CDR3 sequences, 12% to 15% of which appear only once. Input material: memory CD4+ T cells from blood. Every receptor here comes from a female donor in good health, serving as a healthy control.

J is TRBJ1-2 and V is TRBV3-1, with a tentative D call TRBD1 (5 bases). V lost 2 bases and J lost 1, with 11 bases in between. CDR1 and CDR2 (germline): LGHDT, YNNKEL (reference sequence). The CDR3 consists of 15 residues. In nucleotides, the CDR3 is TGTGCCAGCAGCCAAATGCAACAGGATAACTATGGCTACACCTTC. The encoded protein is CASSQMQQDNYGYTF.

The J gene is TRBJ1-2, the V gene TRBV18, with D uncertain. There are 13 residues in the CDR3. The germline gives CDR1 KGHSH, CDR2 LQKENI. V was cut by 3 bases and J by 3 bases, with 8 bases left in between. CDR3 in amino acids: CASSPPNHYGYTF. The DNA of the CDR3 is TGTGCCAGCTCACCTCCTAACCACTATGGCTACACCTTC.

This clonotype was seen more than once but under ten times. The chain carries TRBV3-1 and TRBJ2-1, with 13 nucleotides matching TRBD2. This CDR3 has 16 residues. The germline V gene encodes CDR1 LGHDT and CDR2 YNNKEL (reference sequence). V lost 0 bases, J lost 13 bases, and 9 bases stayed unmatched. CDR3 protein: CASSQDKLAGGPGQFF. The DNA of the CDR3 is TGTGCCAGCAGCCAAGATAAACTAGCGGGAGGGCCGGGACAGTTCTTC.

This clonotype was picked up a small number of times. In nucleotides, the CDR3 is TGTGCCAGCAGGGATCTCGCCCTACTCCAATACGAGCAGTACTTC. Its protein product is CASRDLALLQYEQYF. This chain joins TRBV6-2 or TRBV6-3 and TRBJ2-7; D is unclear. Germline lookup yields CDR1 MNHEY and CDR2 SVGEGT. The CDR3 consists of 15 residues. The ends were cut back, 6 bases at V and 4 bases at J, with 19 bases in the middle.

This clonotype was counted at least ten times. The chain carries TRBV12-3 or TRBV12-4 and TRBJ1-1; D is perhaps TRBD1 (6 bases). V lost 6 bases and J 3 bases, leaving 17 bases between the germline ends. The CDR3 has 15 amino acids. CDR3 sequence: CASSLVRGYHTEAFF. In DNA, the CDR3 is TGTGCCAGCAGCCTCGTAAGGGGGTACCACACTGAAGCTTTCTTT.

This clonotype was found a few times. The rearrangement joins TRBV15 to TRBJ2-3; 9 nucleotides match TRBD2. This CDR3 has 15 amino acids. Germline assignment: CDR1 LNHNV and CDR2 YYDKDF (reference sequence). With V trimmed by 5 bases and J by 0 bases, 3 bases remained unmatched. CDR3 sequence: CATSLAGVSTDTQYF. In nucleotides, the CDR3 is TGTGCCACCAGCTTAGCGGGAGTGAGCACAGATACGCAGTATTTT.

The CDR3 sequence is CASSLVAPGQGGNTIYF. The CDR3 coding sequence is TGTGCCAGCAGCTTGGTCGCCCCGGGACAGGGGGGAAACACCATATATTTT. The chain links TRBV7-2 to TRBJ1-3; TRBD1 aligns across 10 bases. The CDR3 loop spans 17 amino acids. CDR1 is SGHTA and CDR2 is FQGNSA in the germline V gene. With 3 bases clipped from V and 4 bases from J, the junction kept 9 bases outside the gene matches.

This clonotype was counted a few times. This chain links TRBV24-1 with TRBJ1-1; D might be TRBD1 (5 bases). The germline V gene encodes CDR1 KGHDR and CDR2 SFDVKD. With 4 bases removed from V and 6 bases from J, the gap between germline ends came to 14 bases. The CDR3 is made up of 14 amino acids. CDR3 DNA sequence: TGTGCCACCAGTGAGGGCCCTCAGGGTTCTGAAGCTTTCTTT. It encodes CATSEGPQGSEAFF.

The chain is built from TRBV9 and TRBJ2-3, with 9 bases that match TRBD2. CDR1 is SGDLS, CDR2 YYNGEE, per germline. The CDR3 spans 16 residues. Losses at the gene ends were 4 bases for V and 0 bases for J; bases not matched to a gene: 6. DNA of the CDR3: TGTGCCAGCAGCTGGGGACTAGCCACTAGCACAGATACGCAGTATTTT. It yields the protein CASSWGLATSTDTQYF.

This clonotype has only a few counts. J is TRBJ1-4 and V is TRBV20-1; D might be TRBD1 (6 bases). With 4 bases removed from V and 4 bases from J, the gap between germline ends came to 10 bases. This CDR3 is 13 amino acids long. The germline gives CDR1 DFQATT, CDR2 SNEGSKA (reference sequence). This CDR3 is CSAKDRRNEKLFF. In DNA, the CDR3 is TGCAGTGCTAAGGACAGACGTAATGAAAAACTGTTTTTT.

This chain links TRBV6-1 with TRBJ1-5; D not resolved. V lost 2 bases to trimming and J lost 4 bases, with 12 bases between them. Germline V lookup: CDR1 MNHNS, CDR2 SASEGT. CDR3 length equals 15 residues. CDR3 sequence reads: CASSELYNSNQPQHF. Here the CDR3 DNA reads TGTGCCAGCAGTGAACTATATAACAGTAATCAGCCCCAGCATTTT.

In its sample, this clonotype was seen a few times. V gene TRBV5-1 combines with J gene TRBJ1-5; 7 nucleotides match TRBD1. Germline CDR1 is SGHRS and CDR2 is YFSETQ. This CDR3 has 14 residues. V lost 7 bases to trimming and J lost 4 bases; unmatched junction nucleotides: 8. The CDR3 DNA sequence: TGCGCCAGCTCTCAGGGGGACCTTAATCAGCCCCAGCATTTT. Translating it yields CASSQGDLNQPQHF.

There are a few counts of this clonotype. This chain joins TRBV15 and TRBJ1-2, with 9 bases that match TRBD1. V gave up 1 base and J gave up 3 bases; unmatched junction bases: 3. The CDR3 consists of 15 residues. Germline CDR1 LNHNV, CDR2 YYDKDF (reference sequence). CDR3 coding DNA: TGTGCCACCAGCAGAGGACAGGGGGTGTACTATGGCTACACCTTC. Its protein is CATSRGQGVYYGYTF.

The chain recombines TRBV7-2 with TRBJ1-2; 7 bases agree with TRBD1. This CDR3 is 15 amino acids long. The V gene's germline CDR1 is SGHTA and CDR2 FQGNSA. Losses at the gene ends were 4 bases for V and 8 bases for J; bases not matched to a gene: 13. This CDR3 reads CASSSRDSGTSGYTF. As DNA, the CDR3 is TGTGCCAGCAGCTCCCGGGACAGCGGTACGAGCGGCTACACCTTC.

This clonotype was seen many times. V usage is TRBV7-8 and J usage is TRBJ1-1, with D maybe TRBD1 (5 bases). The CDR3 consists of 14 residues. Looked up from germline, CDR1 is SGHVS and CDR2 is FQNEAQ. Trimming took off 4 bases at V and 3 bases at J, with 12 bases between the two ends. As DNA, the CDR3 is TGTGCCAGCAGCTCACAGGCTTACGACACTGAAGCTTTCTTT. Translation: CASSSQAYDTEAFF. Complete variable domain (other parts from reference TRBV7-8 and TRBJ1-1): GAGVSQSPRYKVAKRGQDVALRCDPISGHVSLFWYQQALGQGPEFLTYFQNEAQLDKSGLPSDRFFAERPEGSVSTLKIQRTQQEDSAVYLCASSSQAYDTEAFFGQGTRLTVV.

This clonotype was seen at least ten times. The chain combines TRBV12-3 or TRBV12-4 with TRBJ2-7, with TRBD1 matching over 8 bases. CDR3 length equals 14 residues. Trimming removed 4 bases from V and 6 bases from J; junction bases left unmatched: 8. The chain's CDR3 is CASSSSGTGGEQYF. In DNA, the CDR3 is TGTGCCAGCAGTTCATCCGGGACAGGCGGCGAGCAGTACTTC.

The rearrangement joins TRBV7-2 to TRBJ2-7; 9 nucleotides line up with TRBD1. The CDR3 covers 15 residues. V gave up 5 bases and J gave up 6 bases; unmatched junction bases: 11. Germline CDR1 is SGHTA and CDR2 is FQGNSA. The CDR3 bases are TGTGCCAGCAGCCGCTCCAGGGACAGGGAAAGCGAGCAGTACTTC. Its protein is CASSRSRDRESEQYF.

The rearrangement uses TRBV12-3 or TRBV12-4 and TRBJ1-4, with D unclear. V lost 6 bases and J 14 bases, leaving 19 bases between the germline ends. The CDR3 is 13 amino acids. The CDR3 is CASSRGLAVGLFF. As DNA, the CDR3 is TGTGCCAGCAGCCGAGGTTTGGCGGTTGGGCTGTTTTTT.

The chain uses TRBV9 and TRBJ2-1; TRBD2 might be the D (6 bases). The V gene's germline CDR1 is SGDLS and CDR2 YYNGEE. The V and J ends lost 3 bases and 7 bases respectively, with 14 bases between them. The CDR3 totals 14 residues. The CDR3 DNA follows: TGTGCCAGCAGCGCGGGGGTGAGCGGAAATGAGCAGTTCTTC. Translating gives CASSAGVSGNEQFF.

This clonotype was picked up many times. The chain has TRBV20-1 and TRBJ1-5, with D perhaps TRBD1 (5 bases). Germline V gives CDR1 DFQATT, CDR2 SNEGSKA (reference sequence). V was trimmed by 4 bases and J by 9 bases, leaving 22 bases between them. This CDR3 has 15 residues. CDR3 DNA: TGCAGTGCTATCCGAACCGGGGGGAGGTTTAGGCCCCAGCATTTT. Translated: CSAIRTGGRFRPQHF.

The chain couples TRBV3-1 to TRBJ2-3; tentative D call: TRBD2 (5 bases). The CDR3 consists of 14 residues. The V end lost 3 bases, the J end lost 1 base, and 8 bases lay between the germline ends. Germline V CDR1 and CDR2: LGHDT, YNNKEL (reference sequence). The CDR3 reads CASSHGGGTDTQYF. CDR3 DNA sequence: TGTGCCAGCAGCCACGGAGGAGGCACAGATACGCAGTATTTT.

The V gene is TRBV7-3, the J gene TRBJ1-5, with 7 bases identical to TRBD1. CDR3 size: 15 residues. Germline V CDR1 and CDR2: SGHTA, FQGTGA. J gave up 4 bases and V 5 bases, and 8 bases lay outside the gene matches. This CDR3 reads CASSAIGTDNQPQHF. DNA for the CDR3: TGTGCCAGCAGCGCCATCGGGACAGATAATCAGCCCCAGCATTTT.

V gene TRBV24-1 combines with J gene TRBJ2-3; 8 bases agree with TRBD1. The CDR3 runs to 16 residues. Germline V gene lookup returns CDR1 KGHDR and CDR2 SFDVKD. J was trimmed by 1 base and V by 9 bases; bases with no gene match: 11. The CDR3 here is CATLGTGQGGTDTQYF. The DNA of the CDR3 is TGTGCCACCCTCGGGACCGGACAGGGAGGCACAGATACGCAGTATTTT.

This clonotype was counted at least ten times. The chain carries TRBV5-1 and TRBJ1-5; no clear D gene. This CDR3 has 15 amino acids. The V end was cut by 4 bases, the J end by 0 bases, with 11 bases between. Germline V lookup: CDR1 SGHRS, CDR2 YFSETQ. The CDR3 loop reads CASSPTPNSNQPQHF. DNA of the CDR3: TGCGCCAGCAGCCCAACTCCAAATAGCAATCAGCCCCAGCATTTT. Full variable domain (outside the CDR3, taken from reference TRBV5-1 and TRBJ1-5): KAGVTQTPRYLIKTRGQQVTLSCSPISGHRSVSWYQQTPGQGLQFLFEYFSETQRNKGNFPGRFSGRQFSNSRSEMNVSTLELGDSALYLCASSPTPNSNQPQHFGDGTRLSIL.

The chain couples TRBV5-8 to TRBJ1-6; D ambiguous. Germline V CDR1 and CDR2: SGHTS, YDEGEE. V was shortened by 4 bases and J by 9 bases, with 11 bases between the two germline ends. The CDR3 is made up of 13 amino acids. This CDR3 reads CASSPDLSSPLHF. The CDR3 DNA follows: TGTGCCAGCAGCCCGGACTTGAGTTCACCCCTCCACTTT.

This clonotype came up many times. DNA for the CDR3: TGCAGTGCTCATTCCCGACAGGGTTATAATTCACCCCTCCACTTT. Its protein is CSAHSRQGYNSPLHF. The J gene is TRBJ1-6, the V gene TRBV20-1, with TRBD1 matching 7 bases. CDR1 is DFQATT, CDR2 SNEGSKA, per germline (reference sequence). V shed 5 bases and J 4 bases; nucleotides not matched to a gene: 8. The CDR3 runs to 15 residues.

In this sample, this clonotype turned up a few times. The chain recombines TRBV6-1 with TRBJ1-1; D gene unclear. CDR3 length: 15 residues. V was cut by 2 bases and J by 1 base, with 11 bases left in between. The germline V gene encodes CDR1 MNHNS and CDR2 SASEGT. For the CDR3, the DNA is TGTGCCAGCAGTGAAATTCGGACCGCGAACACTGAAGCTTTCTTT. It specifies CASSEIRTANTEAFF.

This clonotype came up a few times. The rearrangement uses TRBV20-1 and TRBJ2-6, with D unclear. V lost 2 bases to trimming and J lost 2 bases, with 7 bases between them. CDR3 size: 14 residues. Germline loops: CDR1 DFQATT, CDR2 SNEGSKA (reference sequence). The CDR3 nucleotides are TGCAGTGCTAGATCCCTAGCTGGGGCCAACGTCCTGACTTTC. Encoded protein: CSARSLAGANVLTF.